This T cell receptor (beta chain) emerged from a study of shared clonotypes between healthy human individuals (dated by TCRdb to the early 2020s). About the study as a whole: The cohort comprised a couple of women and three men aged 18 to 49 years. The study deeply sequenced blood TCR repertoires of roughly five healthy adults to estimate repertoire size and the extent of clonotype sharing between individuals. Per donor, leukapheresis produced somewhere between about 0.85 and 9.5 billion PBMCs. For each donor, CD4 naive and CD4 memory were each run on three plates, CD8 naive on two plates, and CD8 memory on one plate. To increase sequencing depth and limit assay-specific biases, TCR repertoire library preparation and sequencing were carried out by different laboratories using diverse techniques.

Study-wide conclusions, independent of this receptor: Rarefaction of sorted-subset datasets indicated incomplete sequencing despite the large sequencing depth. The genetic and exposure-history diversity represented was limited by the small number of donors. Clonotypes shared by all four sorted-subset donors showed higher generation probabilities than non-shared clonotypes. When a handful of donors were compared, the shared fraction of clonotypes was around 5.1% for naive CD4, 3.5% to 4% for naive CD8, more than 2% for memory CD4, and around 0.4% for memory CD8. Naive subsets generally had larger estimated clonotype richness than memory subsets. Based on pairwise subsampling, the degree of clonotype sharing among donors was expected to be affected by sequencing depth. Sampling was restricted to blood, and TCR repertoires in tissue are likely to differ from TCR repertoires in blood.

The germline ends are 19 bases apart after V is trimmed by 4 bases and J by 5 bases. Per the germline V gene (reference sequence), SGHKS is the CDR1 and YYEKEE is the CDR2. Counted from cysteine to phenylalanine, this CDR3 has 16 amino acids. Only the CDR3 DNA stays, 48 bases, in frame from base 1. Using the deep immunoSEQ assay, TCR CDR3 regions were amplified from genomic DNA by multiplex PCR. Extracted genomic DNA from each cell subset was distributed evenly across all wells of several immunoSEQ 96-well plates, and each plate was treated as a replicate. For sorted subsets, each replicate PCR was loaded with about 200 ng genomic DNA, equivalent to 32,000 or so T cell genomes. Purified libraries were measured with a Qubit 3.0 fluorometer, size-checked on a Bioanalyzer 2100, and measured again with the KAPA Library Quantification kit. Every immunoSEQ 96-well plate was sequenced on a separate single-read 150-cycle Illumina NextSeq 550 flow cell. The study's processing was this. Because only junctional sequences without quality scores were contained in the immunoSEQ output, filtering matching that applied to full-length reads could not be performed. Sequences were annotated with PyIR, a Python wrapper for IgBLAST v1.9, using IMGT germline references to assign V/J genes and CDR3. Reads with weak V/J assignments (E-value above 1e-6), missing CDR3, stop codons, out-of-frame junctions, or ambiguous translated residues were removed. V3J clonotypes were defined as sequences sharing an identical inferred V gene, J gene, and CDR3 amino acid sequence. The percentage overlap between two repertoires was calculated by dividing the number of shared unique clonotypes by the size of the smaller repertoire. Three approaches were used to assess repertoire richness: RTK rarefaction, the Chao1 estimator, and Recon v2.1 estimates of unobserved clonotypes. OLGA was used to compute generation probabilities for all TCRbeta clonotypes that the gDNA method yielded from a few donors. TCRdb carries this immuneACCESS record with in-frame sequences only. Its versions omit some clonotypes, under half of them owing to an unresolved V gene in the studies checked, with the rest unexplained. D and trimming were read from the DNA, whereas the V and J calls and clone size are those reported in that table. The sample table records about 1.5 million clones; 95% to 99% of these occur just once. Roughly 0.4% of the sample is held by the ten biggest clonotypes.

Donors were healthy HIV-negative adults with no recently reported acute infections or vaccinations. Only Caucasian adults living in Nashville, Tennessee, USA were represented among the donors. CD4+ T cells were enriched by magnetic negative selection; naive cells were then positively selected on CD45RA, and the negative fraction formed the memory subset. Blood was collected by leukapheresis, and PBMCs were isolated by Ficoll-Histopaque density gradient centrifugation and then cryopreserved in liquid nitrogen vapor phase. Purity and quantity of every magnetically sorted T cell population were checked by analytical flow cytometry. Genomic DNA was isolated from each sorted fraction and quantified by UV absorbance on a Nanodrop 2000c. As regards this clone: Its antigen is still unknown. Base-call qualities are not available, and no considerably larger clone is one nucleotide away.

This receptor chain uses TRBV5-5 and TRBJ1-5; TRBD1 might be the D gene, on 5 matching bases. Input material: naive CD4+ T cells sorted from blood. Explained via the paper, the cell subset or site label denotes: CD45RA+ positively selected. This TCR was recovered from a young man in good health. In nucleotide form, the sequence is TGTGCCAGCAGCCTACGCATCGGGGCGAGAGATCAGCCCCAGCATTTT. Protein translation: CASSLRIGARDQPQHF.